Presented here are 5 T cell receptor beta chains from one specimen sequenced in a study of blood T cell repertoires in COVID-19. The table came from immunoSEQ multiplex PCR; TCRdb's copy has only in-frame clones and leaves some out. The table lists about 100,000 clones, just under 80% of them singletons, with roughly 31% in the top ten. Specimen: peripheral blood. The source of these receptors is a man aged 65 to 85 with active or convalescent COVID-19.

V gene TRBV13 combines with J gene TRBJ2-1; TRBD1 matches at 9 bases. After removal of 5 bases from V and 9 bases from J, the junction contained 11 bases not matched to a gene. This CDR3 comprises 15 residues. The germline V gene has CDR1 PRHDT and CDR2 FYEKMQ (reference sequence). CDR3 sequence: CASSAWDRAFGEQFF. CDR3 nucleotides: TGTGCCAGCAGCGCATGGGACAGGGCTTTTGGTGAGCAGTTCTTC.

This clone was detected a few times. J is TRBJ1-1 and V is TRBV30, with 9 bases matching TRBD1. There are 14 residues in the CDR3. CDR1 is GTSNPN, CDR2 SVGIG, per germline (reference sequence). Trimming took 2 bases from V and 2 from J; bases not matched to a gene: 3. DNA for the CDR3: TGTGCCTGGAGTAGGGGACAGGGAAACACTGAAGCTTTCTTT. Translation: CAWSRGQGNTEAFF.

J is TRBJ1-2 and V is TRBV3-1 (or the pseudogene TRBV3-2); a possible D gene is TRBD1 (5 bases). CDR3 size: 16 residues. Germline lookup yields CDR1 LGHDT and CDR2 YNNKEL (reference sequence). The germline V and J ends were trimmed by 0 bases and 5 bases, with 16 bases remaining between them. In nucleotides, the CDR3 is TGTGCCAGCAGCCAAGACTCCGGGACTACATCTTATGGCTACACCTTC. Amino acids: CASSQDSGTTSYGYTF.

CDR3 DNA: TGTGCCAGCAGCACCCCGGGACTAGCGGGAGGGGACTACGAGCAGTACTTC. It codes for CASSTPGLAGGDYEQYF. The chain couples TRBV7-6 to TRBJ2-7; 16 bases are shared with TRBD2. Trimming cost V 5 bases and J 3 bases; bases outside gene matches: 7. The CDR3 spans 17 residues. Germline assignment: CDR1 SGHVS and CDR2 FNYEAQ.

This clone was observed a few times. The DNA of the CDR3 is TGTGCCAGCAGCCAAAAAAACTTACTAGCGGGGGGGCTTAATGAGCAGTTCTTC. This gives the protein CASSQKNLLAGGLNEQFF. V usage is TRBV7-2 and J usage is TRBJ2-1; 13 bases match TRBD2. The CDR3 is made up of 18 amino acids. In germline, CDR1 is SGHTA, CDR2 FQGNSA. V shed 5 bases and J 7 bases; nucleotides not matched to a gene: 14.